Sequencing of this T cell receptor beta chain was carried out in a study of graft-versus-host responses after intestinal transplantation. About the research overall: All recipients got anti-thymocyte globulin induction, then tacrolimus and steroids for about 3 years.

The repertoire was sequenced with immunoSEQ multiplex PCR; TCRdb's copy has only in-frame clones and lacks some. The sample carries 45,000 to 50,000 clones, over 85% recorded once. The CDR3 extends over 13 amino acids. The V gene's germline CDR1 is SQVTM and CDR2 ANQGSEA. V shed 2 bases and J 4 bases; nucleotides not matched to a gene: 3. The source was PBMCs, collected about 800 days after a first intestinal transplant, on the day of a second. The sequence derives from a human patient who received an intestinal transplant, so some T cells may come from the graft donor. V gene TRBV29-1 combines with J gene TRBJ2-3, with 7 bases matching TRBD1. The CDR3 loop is CSVETGAADTQYF. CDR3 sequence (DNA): TGCAGCGTTGAAACAGGGGCGGCAGATACGCAGTATTTT.